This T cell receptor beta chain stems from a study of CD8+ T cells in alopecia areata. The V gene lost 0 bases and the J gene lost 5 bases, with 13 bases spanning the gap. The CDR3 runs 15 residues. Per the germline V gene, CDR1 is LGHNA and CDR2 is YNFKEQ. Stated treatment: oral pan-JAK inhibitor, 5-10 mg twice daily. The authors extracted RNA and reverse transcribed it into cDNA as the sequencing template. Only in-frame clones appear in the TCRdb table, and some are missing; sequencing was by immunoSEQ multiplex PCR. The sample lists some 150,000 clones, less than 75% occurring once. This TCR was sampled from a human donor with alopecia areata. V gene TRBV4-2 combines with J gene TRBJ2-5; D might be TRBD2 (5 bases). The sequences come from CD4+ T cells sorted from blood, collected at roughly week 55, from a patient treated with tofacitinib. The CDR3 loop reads CASSQDSLGAETQYF. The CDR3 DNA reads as TGTGCCAGCAGCCAAGACTCCCTGGGAGCGGAGACCCAGTACTTC.